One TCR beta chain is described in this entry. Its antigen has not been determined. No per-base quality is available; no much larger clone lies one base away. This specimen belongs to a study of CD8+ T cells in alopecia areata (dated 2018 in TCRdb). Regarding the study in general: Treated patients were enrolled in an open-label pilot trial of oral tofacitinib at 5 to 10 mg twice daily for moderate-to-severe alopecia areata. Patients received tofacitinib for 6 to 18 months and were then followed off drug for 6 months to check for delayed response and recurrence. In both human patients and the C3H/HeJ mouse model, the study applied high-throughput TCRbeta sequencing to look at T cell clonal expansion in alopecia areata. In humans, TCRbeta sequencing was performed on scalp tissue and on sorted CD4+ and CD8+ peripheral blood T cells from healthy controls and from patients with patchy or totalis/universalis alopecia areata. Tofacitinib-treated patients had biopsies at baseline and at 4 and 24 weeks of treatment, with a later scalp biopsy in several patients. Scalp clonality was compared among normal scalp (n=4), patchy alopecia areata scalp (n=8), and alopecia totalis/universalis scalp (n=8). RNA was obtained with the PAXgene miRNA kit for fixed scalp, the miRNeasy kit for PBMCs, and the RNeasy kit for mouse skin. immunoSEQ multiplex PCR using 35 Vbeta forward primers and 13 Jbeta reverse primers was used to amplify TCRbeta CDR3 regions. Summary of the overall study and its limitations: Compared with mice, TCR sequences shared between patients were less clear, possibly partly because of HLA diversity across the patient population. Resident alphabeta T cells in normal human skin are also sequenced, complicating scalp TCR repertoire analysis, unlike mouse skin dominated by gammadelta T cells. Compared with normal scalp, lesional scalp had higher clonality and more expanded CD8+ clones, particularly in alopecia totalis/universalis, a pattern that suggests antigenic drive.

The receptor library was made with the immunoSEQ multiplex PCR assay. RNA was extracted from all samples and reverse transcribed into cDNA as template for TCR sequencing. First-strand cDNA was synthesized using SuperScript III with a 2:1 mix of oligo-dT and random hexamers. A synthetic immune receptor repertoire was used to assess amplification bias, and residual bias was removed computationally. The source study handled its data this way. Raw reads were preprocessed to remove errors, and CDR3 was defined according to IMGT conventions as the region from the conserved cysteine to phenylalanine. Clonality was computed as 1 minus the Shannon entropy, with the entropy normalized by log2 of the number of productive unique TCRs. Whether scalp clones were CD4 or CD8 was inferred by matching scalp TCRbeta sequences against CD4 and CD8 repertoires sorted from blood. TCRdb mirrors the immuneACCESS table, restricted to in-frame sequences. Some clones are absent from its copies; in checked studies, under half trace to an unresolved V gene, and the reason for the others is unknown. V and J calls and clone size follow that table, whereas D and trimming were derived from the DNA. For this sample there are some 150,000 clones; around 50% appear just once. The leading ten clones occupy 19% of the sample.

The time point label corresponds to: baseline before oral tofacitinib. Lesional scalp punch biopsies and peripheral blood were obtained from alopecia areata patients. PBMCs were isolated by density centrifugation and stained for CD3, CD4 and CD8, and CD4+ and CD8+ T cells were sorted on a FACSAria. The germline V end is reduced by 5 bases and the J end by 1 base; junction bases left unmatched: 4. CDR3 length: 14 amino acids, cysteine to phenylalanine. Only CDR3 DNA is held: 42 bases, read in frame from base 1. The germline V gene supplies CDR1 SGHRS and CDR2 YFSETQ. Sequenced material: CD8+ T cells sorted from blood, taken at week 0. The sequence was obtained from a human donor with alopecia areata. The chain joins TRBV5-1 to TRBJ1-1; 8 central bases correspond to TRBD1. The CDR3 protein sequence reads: CASRDGQGNTEAFF. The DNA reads TGCGCCAGCAGGGATGGACAGGGGAACACTGAAGCTTTCTTT.